One sample yielded the 10 T cell receptor beta chains listed below, sequenced in a study of cytomegalovirus exposure and HLA in healthy donors. The PCR had 60 Vbeta and 13 Jbeta primers. The data were produced by immunoSEQ multiplex PCR, yet TCRdb's version contains in-frame clones alone and is incomplete. The top ten hold about 1.5% of the sample, which has 150,000 or so clones, around 67% seen once. Sequenced: PBMCs. All receptors come from a woman between 18 and 30 years old in good health and CMV-seronegative.

This clone was found once. This chain joins TRBV15 and TRBJ2-5; 11 positions match TRBD2. Germline loops: CDR1 LNHNV, CDR2 YYDKDF (reference sequence). The CDR3 runs to 16 residues. Unmatched junction bases numbered 10, after V lost 1 base and J lost 9 bases. The chain's CDR3 is CATSRVGLAGGRPQYF. Here the CDR3 DNA reads TGTGCCACCAGCAGAGTAGGTCTAGCGGGGGGCCGGCCCCAGTACTTC.

J is TRBJ2-3 and V is TRBV7-9; TRBD2 matches 10 bases. Germline CDR1 is SEHNR and CDR2 is FQNEAQ (reference sequence). V lost 3 bases and J lost 0; bases outside the gene matches: 6. The CDR3 runs 17 residues. The CDR3 here is CASSFHSGGTSTDTQYF. The CDR3 nucleotides read TGTGCCAGCAGCTTTCATAGCGGGGGGACTAGCACAGATACGCAGTATTTT.

The chain joins TRBV15 to TRBJ2-1, with TRBD1 matching 12 bases. The CDR3 runs to 17 residues. Trimming took 1 base from V and 3 from J; bases not matched to a gene: 4. CDR1 is LNHNV, CDR2 YYDKDF, per germline (reference sequence). The CDR3 DNA follows: TGTGCCACCAGCAGAGGTCGGGACAGGGGGCTCTACAATGAGCAGTTCTTC. Amino acids: CATSRGRDRGLYNEQFF.

This clone was picked up a small number of times. The gene calls are TRBV5-1 and TRBJ1-1; D call uncertain. CDR1 SGHRS and CDR2 YFSETQ come from the germline V gene. This CDR3 comprises 14 residues. The V gene lost 1 base and the J gene lost 5 bases, with 12 bases spanning the gap. The CDR3 DNA reads TGCGCCAGCAGCTTGCAGGTAGGATCGACTGAAGCTTTCTTT. Amino acid sequence: CASSLQVGSTEAFF.

This clone was seen a few times. This chain links TRBV28 with TRBJ2-6, with D possibly being TRBD2 (5 bases). Between the trimmed V and J ends, which lost 6 bases and 0 bases, there was a span of 9 bases. The CDR3 is 15 residues long. Germline CDR1 and CDR2: MDHEN and SYDVKM. CDR3: CASRPGSSGANVLTF. The CDR3 bases are TGTGCCAGCAGACCTGGGAGCTCTGGGGCCAACGTCCTGACTTTC.

The V call is TRBV2, the J call TRBJ1-1, with TRBD1 matching over 7 bases. CDR3 length: 15 residues. Germline V gene data show CDR1 as SNHLY and CDR2 as FYNNEI. V was clipped by 6 bases and J by 3 bases; unmatched bases: 10. The CDR3: CASRGLRGSDTEAFF. In nucleotides, the CDR3 is TGTGCCAGCAGGGGCCTCAGGGGGAGCGACACTGAAGCTTTCTTT.

The chain couples TRBV7-6 to TRBJ1-4, with a weak D call TRBD1 (5 bases). The germline CDR1 and CDR2 sequences are SGHVS and FNYEAQ. Trimming stripped 1 base from V and 8 bases from J, with 11 bases between. There are 14 residues in the CDR3. Here the CDR3 DNA reads TGTGCCAGCAGCTTAGGCAGGGCAGGAGAAAAACTGTTTTTT. It specifies CASSLGRAGEKLFF.

The chain joins TRBV19 to TRBJ2-5; TRBD1 might be the D (6 bases). From germline, CDR1 is LNHDA and CDR2 SQIVND (reference sequence). CDR3 length: 14 amino acids. Trimming removed 4 bases from V and 0 bases from J, with 9 bases in between. CDR3 nucleotides: TGTGCCAGTAGTACAGGACAGTACCAAGAGACCCAGTACTTC. Encoded protein: CASSTGQYQETQYF.

The chain is built from TRBV7-2 and TRBJ1-1; D is perhaps TRBD1 (5 bases). V lost 8 bases and J lost 0, with 13 bases in between. CDR1 is SGHTA and CDR2 is FQGNSA in the germline V gene. CDR3 length: 14 residues. The CDR3 nucleotides read TGTGCCAGCGGGGGGAGGACCATGAACACTGAAGCTTTCTTT. It yields the protein CASGGRTMNTEAFF.

The rearrangement uses TRBV7-9 and TRBJ1-3, with TRBD1 matching 7 bases. This CDR3 is 14 amino acids long. Trimming removed 5 bases from V and 4 bases from J; junction bases left unmatched: 5. Germline lookup yields CDR1 SEHNR and CDR2 FQNEAQ (reference sequence). The CDR3 coding sequence is TGTGCCAGCAGCCCGGACAGGCTGGGAAACACCATATATTTT. Its translation: CASSPDRLGNTIYF. The full variable domain, in which reference TRBV7-9 and TRBJ1-3 provide the parts outside the CDR3, is DTGVSQNPRHKITKRGQNVTFRCDPISEHNRLYWYRQTLGQGPEFLTYFQNEAQLEKSRLLSDRFSAERPKGSFSTLEIQRTEQGDSAMYLCASSPDRLGNTIYFGEGSWLTVV.